The clone carrying this TCR beta chain showed up just a few times. Its cognate antigen is unknown. This record belongs to a study of response to subunit inactivated influenza vaccine. MiXCR, run by TCRdb on the RT-PCR reads, gives a single entry per CDR3 protein. The repertoire has approximately 680,000 distinct CDR3 sequences, approximately 14% of them found once; the top ten carry around a tenth. Study-wide findings and caveats: Researchers suggested that each seasonal influenza vaccination recruits few new T cells.

This CDR3 has 16 residues. Per germline, CDR1 SGHRS and CDR2 YFSETQ. V lost 0 bases to trimming and J lost 3 bases, with 10 bases between them. The chain couples TRBV5-1 to TRBJ1-6; D uncertain. This receptor was taken from a man in his fifties or sixties who received an inactivated influenza vaccine. The sample in question was PBMCs from blood, obtained 11 to 12 days after vaccination. CDR3 DNA sequence: TGCGCCAGCAGCTTGGCCGGGCAGTACTATAATTCACCCCTCCACTTT. This translates into CASSLAGQYYNSPLHF.